This T cell receptor beta chain was sequenced during a study of beta chain features in type 1 diabetes. Study results and caveats: VDJ junctions from type 1 diabetes patients carried fewer insertions and larger deletions.

Concerning this clone: No antigen is known for it.

TCRB transcripts that were expressed got sequenced, as all of the isolated RNA had been reverse transcribed. Naive, central memory and regulatory T cell samples averaged around 4 million immunoSEQ reads each. Some clones are missing from TCRdb's copy, which holds only in-frame ones; the method was immunoSEQ multiplex PCR. The profile shows 900,000 or so clones, about 17% of them singletons. One heparinised draw, averaging about 110 mL, was taken per donor. Trimming at V came to 4 bases and at J to 7 bases, leaving 7 bases not matched to a gene. CDR1 is SGHNT, CDR2 YYREEE, per germline (reference sequence). CDR3 length equals 13 residues.

Sequenced input: naive CD4+ T cells from blood. This receptor was identified in a woman younger than 30 in good health. This sequence joins TRBV5-4 and TRBJ2-7, with 8 bases aligning to TRBD1. The CDR3 coding sequence is TGTGCCAGCAGCAATGGACAGGGTTTAGAGCAGTACTTC. Residues: CASSNGQGLEQYF.